These 31 T cell receptor beta chains were sequenced from one sample in a study of T cell responses to AZD1222 COVID-19 vaccine. The data were produced by immunoSEQ multiplex PCR, yet TCRdb's version contains in-frame clones alone and is incomplete. Found here are around 150,000 clones, 65% to 90% of them singletons; the top ten hold 7.9%. The source was peripheral blood, collected 28 days after the second dose of the MenACWY control vaccine. The receptors here all came from an adult who received the MenACWY meningococcal vaccine as a control.

V and J are TRBV28 and TRBJ1-1; no clear D. Germline V gene data show CDR1 as MDHEN and CDR2 as SYDVKM. V lost 3 bases, J lost 5 bases, and 16 bases lay in between. There are 15 residues in the CDR3. Here the CDR3 reads CASSFFSGSGTEAFF. For the CDR3, the DNA is TGTGCCAGCAGTTTCTTTTCCGGCAGTGGGACTGAAGCTTTCTTT.

CDR3 in DNA: TGCGCCAGCAGCTTGGTCGCCGGGTCCGAGGAGCAGTACGTC. Translation gives CASSLVAGSEEQYV. The gene calls are TRBV5-1 and TRBJ2-7; D is uncertain. V lost 0 bases to trimming and J lost 7 bases, with 14 bases between them. Germline V gene data show CDR1 as SGHRS and CDR2 as YFSETQ. The CDR3 runs 14 residues.

In DNA form, the CDR3 reads TGTGCCAGCTCACCAGAGGGACTAGCGGGAGTAAATTTCCCGAGTACAAATGAGCAGTTCTTC. It is translated as CASSPEGLAGVNFPSTNEQFF. V is TRBV18 and J is TRBJ2-1; 14 bases match TRBD2. Germline V gene sequence: CDR1 KGHSH, CDR2 LQKENI. J lost 7 bases, V lost 2 bases, and 19 bases had no gene match. The CDR3 runs to 21 residues.

J is TRBJ1-2 and V is TRBV10-1; D uncertain. Between the trimmed V and J ends, which lost 6 bases and 8 bases, there was a span of 13 bases. CDR1 WNHNN and CDR2 SYGVQD come from the germline V gene (reference sequence). This CDR3 is 12 amino acids long. Here the CDR3 reads CASRPGPHGYTF. CDR3 DNA: TGCGCCAGCAGACCCGGACCGCACGGCTACACCTTC.

The chain carries TRBV5-5 and TRBJ1-3, with D uncertain. The CDR3 consists of 14 residues. Trimming removed 4 bases from V and 2 bases from J, with 10 bases in between. Germline-derived CDR1 and CDR2 are SGHKS and YYEKEE (reference sequence). CDR3 amino acids: CASSAQAAGNTIYF. In DNA form, the CDR3 reads TGTGCCAGCAGCGCCCAGGCGGCTGGAAACACCATATATTTT.

The chain recombines TRBV9 with TRBJ2-3; D tentatively fits TRBD1 or TRBD2 (6 bases each). In germline, CDR1 is SGDLS, CDR2 YYNGEE. The CDR3 extends over 19 amino acids. The ends were cut back, 0 bases at V and 3 bases at J, with 23 bases in the middle. The CDR3 region is CASSVGRGVRSSPTDTQYF. The CDR3 DNA is TGTGCCAGCAGCGTAGGGAGGGGGGTAAGGAGCTCCCCTACAGATACGCAGTATTTT. The whole variable domain, remainder taken from reference TRBV9 and TRBJ2-3, is DSGVTQTPKHLITATGQRVTLRCSPRSGDLSVYWYQQSLDQGLQFLIQYYNGEERAKGNILERFSAQQFPDLHSELNLSSLELGDSALYFCASSVGRGVRSSPTDTQYFGPGTRLTVL.

J is TRBJ1-5 and V is TRBV19, with D unclear. V lost 2 bases to trimming and J lost 0 bases, with 8 bases between them. The germline CDR1 and CDR2 sequences are LNHDA and SQIVND (reference sequence). This CDR3 spans 15 amino acids. As DNA, the CDR3 is TGTGCCAGTAGTATAATGAAAAATAGCAATCAGCCCCAGCATTTT. It yields the protein CASSIMKNSNQPQHF.

The chain couples TRBV24-1 to TRBJ2-2; D gene unclear. CDR1 is KGHDR, CDR2 SFDVKD, per germline. The CDR3 has 14 residues. Trimming removed 7 bases from V and 7 bases from J, with 15 bases in between. CDR3 loop: CATSLGISGGELFF. Here the CDR3 DNA reads TGTGCCACCAGCTTAGGCATTTCAGGCGGGGAGCTGTTTTTT.

V is TRBV6-1 and J is TRBJ1-3; maybe TRBD1 (5 bases). The CDR3 consists of 14 residues. Per germline, CDR1 MNHNS and CDR2 SASEGT. The ends were cut back, 3 bases at V and 2 bases at J, with 8 bases in the middle. CDR3 sequence reads: CASSDRQPGNTIYF. As DNA, the CDR3 is TGTGCCAGCAGTGACCGACAGCCTGGAAACACCATATATTTT.

The CDR3 DNA reads as TGTGCCAGCAAATCCCAGGGGATTGGGCGGGACTATGGCTACACCTTC. Translating gives CASKSQGIGRDYGYTF. The J gene is TRBJ1-2, the V gene TRBV28; D might be TRBD1 (6 bases). Per the germline V gene, CDR1 is MDHEN and CDR2 is SYDVKM. Trimming cost V 7 bases and J 3 bases, with 21 bases left between them. The CDR3 totals 16 residues.

This chain links TRBV6-5 with TRBJ1-2; D is perhaps TRBD1 (5 bases). Per the germline V gene, CDR1 is MNHEY and CDR2 is SVGAGI. The CDR3 covers 15 residues. Trimming left V 0 bases short and J 0 bases short, with 8 bases between. CDR3 sequence: CASSYSGVSNYGYTF. The CDR3, as DNA: TGTGCCAGCAGTTACTCGGGGGTTTCTAACTATGGCTACACCTTC.

The V and J genes are TRBV29-1 and TRBJ1-2; tentatively, D is TRBD1 (6 bases). This CDR3 spans 13 amino acids. The germline V gene has CDR1 SQVTM and CDR2 ANQGSEA. Deletions cut 6 bases from V and 5 bases from J, with 16 bases between. In DNA form, the CDR3 reads TGCAGCGTATTACAGGACAGTCGGTATGGCTACACCTTC. Its translation is CSVLQDSRYGYTF.

V and J are TRBV28 and TRBJ1-1, with D possibly TRBD1 on 6 matching bases. The germline gives CDR1 MDHEN, CDR2 SYDVKM. V lost 7 bases and J 2 bases, leaving 11 bases between the germline ends. This CDR3 comprises 13 residues. CDR3 DNA: TGTGCCAGCAACTCAGGGGAAAACACTGAAGCTTTCTTT. It yields the protein CASNSGENTEAFF.

DNA of the CDR3: TGTGCCAGCAGCGTAGATGGCAGGGGGATAGATACGCAGTATTTT. Its protein product is CASSVDGRGIDTQYF. The chain is built from TRBV9 and TRBJ2-3; 7 bases align to TRBD1. With 0 bases clipped from V and 5 bases from J, the junction kept 6 bases outside the gene matches. Germline V gene data show CDR1 as SGDLS and CDR2 as YYNGEE. The CDR3 has 15 residues. Supplemented by reference TRBV9 and TRBJ2-3, the full variable domain reads DSGVTQTPKHLITATGQRVTLRCSPRSGDLSVYWYQQSLDQGLQFLIQYYNGEERAKGNILERFSAQQFPDLHSELNLSSLELGDSALYFCASSVDGRGIDTQYFGPGTRLTVL.

The rearrangement links TRBV3-1 (or the pseudogene TRBV3-2) to TRBJ2-1; perhaps TRBD2 as D (6 bases). Deletions cut 2 bases from V and 8 bases from J, with 19 bases between. The CDR3 totals 16 residues. Looked up from germline, CDR1 is LGHDT and CDR2 is YNNKEL (reference sequence). The CDR3 loop is CASSQRGWGREDEQFF. The CDR3 bases are TGTGCCAGCAGCCAAAGAGGTTGGGGCAGGGAGGATGAGCAGTTCTTC.

J is TRBJ1-2 and V is TRBV5-1; D might be TRBD1 (5 bases). Deletions cut 0 bases from V and 8 bases from J, with 11 bases between. CDR3 length equals 13 residues. Germline V gene lookup returns CDR1 SGHRS and CDR2 YFSETQ. CDR3 protein: CASSLGQPGGYTF. The CDR3 bases are TGCGCCAGCAGCTTGGGACAGCCGGGGGGCTACACCTTC.

This sequence joins TRBV30 and TRBJ1-1; TRBD1 matches at 7 bases. V dropped 3 bases and J dropped 3; count of bases not matched to a gene: 1. Germline V gene lookup returns CDR1 GTSNPN and CDR2 SVGIG (reference sequence). This CDR3 comprises 12 residues. CDR3 residues: CAWRDRDTEAFF. In DNA form, the CDR3 reads TGTGCCTGGAGAGACAGGGACACTGAAGCTTTCTTT.

Here the CDR3 reads CASSLVIGGGSGNTIYF. For the CDR3, the DNA is TGCGCCAGCAGCTTGGTAATCGGCGGGGGCTCTGGAAACACCATATATTTT. The V call is TRBV5-1, the J call TRBJ1-3; D is possibly TRBD1 (5 bases). The CDR3 totals 17 residues. Germline assignment: CDR1 SGHRS and CDR2 YFSETQ. V lost 0 bases to trimming and J lost 0 bases, with 13 bases between them.

This chain uses TRBV7-7 with TRBJ2-5; 10 bases are a match to TRBD2. From germline, CDR1 is SSHAT and CDR2 FNYEAQ (reference sequence). The CDR3 loop spans 15 amino acids. V trimming: 1 base; J trimming: 2 bases; junction bases outside the gene matches: 1. CDR3 DNA sequence: TGTGCCAGCAGCTTAGTAGCGGGGGGACAAGAGACCCAGTACTTC. It specifies CASSLVAGGQETQYF.

The rearrangement joins TRBV27 to TRBJ1-3; D ambiguous. V lost 4 bases and J lost 4, with 17 bases in between. There are 16 residues in the CDR3. Germline values: CDR1 MNHEY, CDR2 SMNVEV (reference sequence). CDR3 nucleotide sequence: TGTGCCAGCAGTTCGTCGACACCTACGGCAGGAAACACCATATATTTT. Encoded protein: CASSSSTPTAGNTIYF.

The chain has TRBV19 and TRBJ2-2, with 10 bases lining up with TRBD2. Germline CDR1 reads LNHDA; CDR2 reads SQIVND (reference sequence). The CDR3 runs to 19 residues. J lost 4 bases, V lost 3 bases, and 14 bases had no gene match. As DNA, the CDR3 is TGTGCCAGTAGTATCGAGGTGGGGCTAGCGGGGGTGATCACCGGGGAGCTGTTTTTT. Translated: CASSIEVGLAGVITGELFF.

CDR3 sequence: CASSYRRAETQYF. The CDR3 nucleotides are TGTGCCAGCAGTTACCGACGCGCGGAGACCCAGTACTTC. This sequence joins TRBV6-5 and TRBJ2-5; D is ambiguous. Germline assignment: CDR1 MNHEY and CDR2 SVGAGI. The CDR3 covers 13 residues. V shed 2 bases and J shed 5 bases, with 9 bases lying between them.

This clone was detected once. The chain uses TRBV3-1 (or the pseudogene TRBV3-2) and TRBJ1-1, with D possibly being TRBD1 (5 bases). V was cut by 0 bases and J by 8 bases, with 13 bases left in between. Germline-derived CDR1 and CDR2 are LGHDT and YNNKEL (reference sequence). The CDR3 totals 14 residues. CDR3 nucleotides: TGTGCCAGCAGCCAAGACGGGAGGGGCTGGGAAGCTTTCTTT. It specifies CASSQDGRGWEAFF.

The genes are TRBV10-3 and TRBJ2-7; the match to TRBD2 covers 15 bases. The CDR3 runs to 15 residues. Germline values: CDR1 ENHRY, CDR2 SYGVKD. After removal of 1 base from V and 9 bases from J, the junction contained 4 bases not matched to a gene. CDR3 protein: CAISEWTSGRARQYF. The CDR3, as DNA: TGTGCCATCAGTGAGTGGACTAGCGGGAGGGCCAGGCAGTACTTC.

This chain's CDR3 is CASSLQGSAEAFF. CDR3 nucleotides: TGCGCCAGCAGCTTACAAGGGTCGGCTGAAGCTTTCTTT. The chain carries TRBV5-1 and TRBJ1-1; D gene ambiguous. V was pared by 2 bases and J by 6 bases, with 11 bases between. Germline lookup yields CDR1 SGHRS and CDR2 YFSETQ. CDR3 size: 13 residues.

This clone was detected only once. The chain links TRBV5-8 to TRBJ2-1, with 11 bases lining up with TRBD2. The junction had 7 bases not matched to a gene; V was cut back by 4 bases and J by 7 bases. This CDR3 spans 15 amino acids. Germline loops: CDR1 SGHTS, CDR2 YDEGEE. The CDR3 bases are TGTGCCAGCAGCCCCGGGACTAGCGGTGGGAATGAGCAGTTCTTC. Translated: CASSPGTSGGNEQFF.

The chain uses TRBV19 and TRBJ1-3; TRBD1 agrees at 8 bases. This CDR3 contains 17 residues. The V gene's germline CDR1 is LNHDA and CDR2 SQIVND (reference sequence). V gave up 5 bases and J gave up 4 bases; unmatched junction bases: 13. In nucleotides, the CDR3 is TGTGCCAGTAGTTCTTACCTAGGACAGGGCCCCGGAAACACCATATATTTT. It translates to CASSSYLGQGPGNTIYF.

This clone was recorded once. The rearrangement links TRBV29-1 to TRBJ2-3, with TRBD1 as a possible D gene (7 bases). V shed 4 bases and J shed 9 bases, with 20 bases lying between them. Per germline, CDR1 SQVTM and CDR2 ANQGSEA. The CDR3 spans 14 residues. The CDR3 loop reads CSVASGPSQGTQYF. The CDR3 DNA sequence: TGCAGCGTTGCCAGCGGGCCCTCACAGGGGACGCAGTATTTT.

The V and J genes are TRBV5-1 and TRBJ2-4; D remains unclear. Trimming took off 0 bases at V and 4 bases at J, with 8 bases between the two ends. The CDR3 is 14 amino acids. CDR1 is SGHRS and CDR2 is YFSETQ in the germline V gene. In nucleotides, the CDR3 is TGCGCCAGCAGCTTGGAGGGCACAAAAAACATTCAGTACTTC. Translating gives CASSLEGTKNIQYF.

The rearrangement joins TRBV18 to TRBJ2-1; possibly TRBD1 or TRBD2 for D (5 bases each). The CDR3 contains 14 residues. V was shortened by 1 base and J by 7 bases, with 11 bases between the two germline ends. Germline V gives CDR1 KGHSH, CDR2 LQKENI. The CDR3 protein is CASSPRRGDNEQFF. In DNA, the CDR3 is TGTGCCAGCTCACCACGTCGAGGGGATAATGAGCAGTTCTTC.

This clone was found once. The chain carries TRBV19 and TRBJ1-2, with TRBD1 as a possible D gene (6 bases). Deletions cut 7 bases from V and 1 base from J, with 13 bases between. Germline V CDR1 and CDR2: LNHDA, SQIVND (reference sequence). This CDR3 contains 14 residues. CDR3 in DNA: TGTGCCAGTACCCCCGAGGGGGTTAACTATGGCTACACCTTC. Translated: CASTPEGVNYGYTF.